This is a list of T cell receptor beta chains from one sample in a study of cytomegalovirus exposure and HLA in healthy donors. Measured with immunoSEQ multiplex PCR; TCRdb has only the in-frame clones, and not every one. The data contain around 150,000 clones, about 88% of them singletons. The sequencing input was PBMCs. The receptor source for this set is a man between 18 and 35 years old in good health and CMV-seropositive. Each CDR3 is given with its conserved first and last residue. The D gene is left open where the match is weak. Clone size is not always given. Where it is, it says once, few, many or a class for expanded clones.

TRBJ1-2 | TRBV2 | - | - | TGTGCCAGCAGTGAAGCGCCGGGGGGCAGCTATGGCTACACCTTC | CASSEAPGGSYGYTF
TRBJ2-5 | TRBV11-3 | TRBD2 | once | TGTGCCAGCAGCTTAGGCGGGGGGCCAAACACAGAGACCCAGTACTTC | CASSLGGGPNTETQYF
TRBJ2-1 | TRBV10-1 | TRBD1 | - | TGCGCCAGCAGTGAGTCTCTTGGGACAGGGGGCGTCGGGTCCCCTCACAATGAGCAGTTCTTC | CASSESLGTGGVGSPHNEQFF
TRBJ2-4 | TRBV9 | TRBD2 | - | TGTGCCAGCAGCCCCAATAGCGGGGGGGGAGACATTCAGTACTTC | CASSPNSGGGDIQYF
TRBJ2-5 | TRBV27 | TRBD1 | - | TGTGCCAGCAGCTTACAGGGGGCGGAGACCCAGTACTTC | CASSLQGAETQYF
TRBJ1-1 | TRBV6-5 | - | - | TGTGCCAGCAGTTACGGGGCTGGCGGGGGCCGAACTTTCTTT | CASSYGAGGGRTFF
TRBJ2-5 | TRBV10-3 | - | - | TGTGCCATCAGTGAGACGGGGTGGGAGACCCAGTACTTC | CAISETGWETQYF
TRBJ2-3 | TRBV11-2 | TRBD2 | - | TGTGCCAGCGGGATATCTAGCGGGGGGAGCACAGATACGCAGTATTTT | CASGISSGGSTDTQYF
TRBJ2-1 | TRBV7-9 | - | - | TGTGCCAGCAGCTTAGGACTTTGGGGGCCGGCAGGAGACAATGAGCAGTTCTTC | CASSLGLWGPAGDNEQFF
TRBJ1-2 | TRBV14 | - | - | TGTGCCAGCAGCCAAGTTCGGGAAGGCTACACCTTC | CASSQVREGYTF
TRBJ1-2 | TRBV6-5 | TRBD1 | once | TGTGCCAGCTCGAACGGACAGGGCTGGCAGGGCTACACCTTC | CASSNGQGWQGYTF
TRBJ1-6 | TRBV30 | - | - | TGTGCCTGGAGTGGCGGGGGGAATTCACCCCTCCACTTT | CAWSGGGNSPLHF
TRBJ2-7 | TRBV27 | - | - | TGTGCCAGCAGTTTAGCCTTCCCGACAGGTGACTACGAGCAGTACTTC | CASSLAFPTGDYEQYF
TRBJ2-1 | TRBV5-1 | TRBD2 | - | TGCGCCAGCAGCTCTAGCGGGGGAAGGTGGAATGAGCAGTTCTTC | CASSSSGGRWNEQFF